This TCR beta chain was found in a study of cytomegalovirus exposure and HLA in healthy donors. Broader study findings: As a later analysis revealed, the rate of TCR association differed by HLA locus, with DRB1 most and HLA-C fewest. Analyses of presence/absence relied on an assumption of roughly uniform sequencing depth across donors. Accurate prediction of most subjects' HLA-A and HLA-B alleles from TCR beta sequences was reported.

The donors (healthy individuals) were bone marrow donors. 13 Jbeta primers and 60 Vbeta primers were used for the PCR. Only in-frame clones appear in the TCRdb table, and some are missing; sequencing was by immunoSEQ multiplex PCR. The sample has 150,000 to 200,000 clones, over 75% seen once. Germline-derived CDR1 and CDR2 are SQVTM and ANQGSEA. Trimming took 2 bases from V and 7 from J, leaving 17 bases between them. This CDR3 has 14 residues. To note about this clone: The antigen remains undetermined.

Sequenced sample: PBMCs. This receptor was taken from a man aged 18 to 35 in good health and CMV-seronegative. The chain carries TRBV29-1 and TRBJ1-2; D is perhaps TRBD1 (5 bases). The CDR3 DNA is TGCAGCGTTGAAAACATCGGAGGGGTTCGTGGCTACACCTTC. As protein: CSVENIGGVRGYTF.